One and the same sample provided the 16 T cell receptor beta chains below, sequenced in a study of cytomegalovirus exposure and HLA in healthy donors. In the PCR, 60 Vbeta and 13 Jbeta primers were used. Clones were sequenced by immunoSEQ multiplex PCR, and TCRdb holds only the in-frame ones, with some missing. The sample has more than 110,000 clones, around 80% seen once. Sequenced sample: PBMCs. The receptors shown here come from a man aged 25 to 40 in good health and CMV-seropositive.

V gene TRBV28 combines with J gene TRBJ1-3, with 8 bases aligning to TRBD1. V dropped 5 bases and J dropped 5; count of bases not matched to a gene: 11. Germline V gives CDR1 MDHEN, CDR2 SYDVKM. This CDR3 has 16 residues. In DNA, the CDR3 is TGTGCCAGCAGTCCCACCGACAGGGGCGGACGAAACACCATATATTTT. This translates into CASSPTDRGGRNTIYF.

The genes are TRBV28 and TRBJ1-1; possibly TRBD1 for D (5 bases). The V and J ends lost 4 bases and 3 bases respectively, with 15 bases between them. Germline lookup yields CDR1 MDHEN and CDR2 SYDVKM. The length of the CDR3 is 15 residues. CDR3 protein: CASSSLGRGDTEAFF. DNA for the CDR3: TGTGCCAGCAGTTCTCTTGGGCGGGGGGACACTGAAGCTTTCTTT.

V usage is TRBV19 and J usage is TRBJ2-5; no clear D. Trimming removed 6 bases at V and 8 bases at J, with 16 bases between. CDR1 is LNHDA, CDR2 SQIVND, per germline (reference sequence). The CDR3 runs 13 residues. CDR3 DNA sequence: TGTGCCAGTAGACTGGGCCAAGATGGAACCCAGTACTTC. This sequence encodes CASRLGQDGTQYF.

The chain is built from TRBV7-9 and TRBJ1-1; D unclear. Germline loops: CDR1 SEHNR, CDR2 FQNEAQ (reference sequence). The CDR3 is 14 residues long. V was cut by 2 bases and J by 5 bases, with 12 bases left in between. The CDR3 region is CASSLSFGRTEAFF. The CDR3 DNA sequence: TGTGCCAGCAGCTTAAGTTTCGGGAGAACTGAAGCTTTCTTT.

In DNA, the CDR3 is TGTGCCAGCTCACTACAAAAGGGGCGCGAGCCCCAGCATTTT. This translates into CASSLQKGREPQHF. The chain combines TRBV18 with TRBJ1-5, with D possibly TRBD1 on 5 matching bases. Germline V lookup: CDR1 KGHSH, CDR2 LQKENI. V lost 4 bases, J lost 8 bases, and 15 bases lay in between. The CDR3 extends over 14 amino acids.

This clone was detected only a few times. The V and J genes are TRBV10-3 and TRBJ1-5; D not resolved. The V gene's germline CDR1 is ENHRY and CDR2 SYGVKD. There are 15 residues in the CDR3. The V end was cut by 3 bases, the J end by 5 bases, with 14 bases between. In DNA, the CDR3 is TGTGCCATCAGTGATCCGGGGATAAAAGATCAGCCCCAGCATTTT. This encodes CAISDPGIKDQPQHF.

In this sample, this clone turned up a few times. The V gene is TRBV14, the J gene TRBJ1-1; D remains ambiguous. The CDR3 is 15 amino acids. The ends were cut back, 0 bases at V and 1 base at J, with 9 bases in the middle. Germline V lookup: CDR1 SGHDN, CDR2 FVKESK. CDR3 in DNA: TGTGCCAGCAGCCAAGAGTGGCAGGCGAACACTGAAGCTTTCTTT. This codes for CASSQEWQANTEAFF.

CDR3 sequence (DNA): TGTGCCAGCAGTCTAGGGACTTACACTTCACCCCTCCACTTT. Amino acids: CASSLGTYTSPLHF. This chain uses TRBV28 with TRBJ1-6; D is perhaps TRBD1 (5 bases). Germline-derived CDR1 and CDR2 are MDHEN and SYDVKM. With 5 bases removed from V and 9 bases from J, the gap between germline ends came to 14 bases. CDR3 size: 14 residues.

This clone is a singleton in its sample. The chain carries TRBV28 and TRBJ1-2, with a weak D call TRBD1 (5 bases). This CDR3 has 13 amino acids. The V gene lost 7 bases and the J gene lost 6 bases, with 15 bases spanning the gap. Germline V CDR1 and CDR2: MDHEN, SYDVKM. The CDR3 spells CASIPQGRNGYTF. The CDR3 DNA reads TGTGCCAGCATTCCTCAGGGCAGGAATGGCTACACCTTC.

The chain has TRBV28 and TRBJ1-1; TRBD1 aligns across 7 bases. Germline loops: CDR1 MDHEN, CDR2 SYDVKM. With V trimmed by 5 bases and J by 4 bases, 7 bases remained unmatched. This CDR3 region has 14 residues. As DNA, the CDR3 is TGTGCCAGCAGTATCACCTCAGGGGGCACTGAAGCTTTCTTT. It is translated as CASSITSGGTEAFF. Variable domain in full (rest from reference TRBV28 and TRBJ1-1): DVKVTQSSRYLVKRTGEKVFLECVQDMDHENMFWYRQDPGLGLRLIYFSYDVKMKEKGDIPEGYSVSREKKERFSLILESASTNQTSMYLCASSITSGGTEAFFGQGTRLTVV.

The CDR3 spells CASSSRGTSGYNEQFF. CDR3 sequence (DNA): TGTGCCAGCAGCTCAAGGGGGACTAGCGGTTACAATGAGCAGTTCTTC. The chain has TRBV7-2 and TRBJ2-1; 11 bases map to TRBD2. V gave up 4 bases and J gave up 4 bases; unmatched junction bases: 6. Germline-derived CDR1 and CDR2 are SGHTA and FQGNSA. The CDR3 has 16 residues.

CDR3: CASSLGHLSGGETQYF. The CDR3 coding sequence is TGTGCCAGCAGCTTAGGACACCTTAGCGGGGGGGAGACCCAGTACTTC. V gene TRBV11-2 combines with J gene TRBJ2-5, with 10 nucleotides matching TRBD2. There are 16 residues in the CDR3. Losses at the gene ends were 1 base for V and 5 bases for J; bases not matched to a gene: 7. Germline values: CDR1 SGHAT, CDR2 FQNNGV. The variable domain in full, with the rest retrieved from reference TRBV11-2 and TRBJ2-5, is EAGVAQSPRYKIIEKRQSVAFWCNPISGHATLYWYQQILGQGPKLLIQFQNNGVVDDSQLPKDRFSAERLKGVDSTLKIQPAKLEDSAVYLCASSLGHLSGGETQYFGPGTRLLVL.

The chain has TRBV15 and TRBJ1-2; D uncertain. This CDR3 has 13 amino acids. The germline gives CDR1 LNHNV, CDR2 YYDKDF (reference sequence). V dropped 0 bases and J dropped 8 bases, with 10 bases sitting between them. CDR3 protein: CATSRDRPGGYTF. In DNA, the CDR3 is TGTGCCACCAGCAGAGATCGTCCGGGAGGCTACACCTTC.

Worth noting for this clone: Within the sample, other DNA sequences also encode this same CDR3. CDR3 DNA: TGTGCCAGCAGCTTGGCCGCGGGGGCCCCCACAGATACGCAGTATTTT. Its translation is CASSLAAGAPTDTQYF. The rearrangement joins TRBV5-6 to TRBJ2-3; possible D gene TRBD2, 7 bases. Trimming took 0 bases from V and 2 from J, leaving 13 bases between them. Germline assignment: CDR1 SGHDT and CDR2 YYEEEE. This CDR3 comprises 16 residues.

The rearrangement uses TRBV7-9 and TRBJ1-2; unclear D gene. This CDR3 has 13 amino acids. Germline V CDR1 and CDR2: SEHNR, FQNEAQ (reference sequence). Trimming removed 5 bases from V and 5 bases from J, with 12 bases in between. CDR3 in amino acids: CASSLGRLYGYTF. The CDR3 nucleotides read TGTGCCAGCAGCCTAGGGAGACTGTATGGCTACACCTTC.

The rearrangement links TRBV2 to TRBJ2-7; perhaps TRBD1 as D (5 bases). V was shortened by 4 bases and J by 5 bases, with 18 bases between the two germline ends. CDR1 SNHLY and CDR2 FYNNEI come from the germline V gene. This CDR3 is 15 amino acids long. DNA for the CDR3: TGTGCCAGCAGTGTCGGTCAGGGAATTTTGGACGAGCAGTACTTC. Its protein is CASSVGQGILDEQYF.